One T cell receptor beta chain is described in this entry. Antigen specificity is unknown. Some clones are missing from TCRdb's copy, which holds only in-frame ones; the method was immunoSEQ multiplex PCR. The sample records some 35,000 clones, less than 85% being singletons. Per germline, CDR1 SGHRS and CDR2 YFSETQ. Losses at the gene ends were 6 bases for V and 2 bases for J; bases not matched to a gene: 20. CDR3 size: 19 residues. The data were obtained in a study of somatic mutations in cytotoxic T cells in rheumatoid arthritis. At the level of the study: Selected T-cell populations stained with V beta antibodies were isolated by flow sorting to nearly 100% purity; these included V beta1+ cells subjected to TCRB sequencing. Notes on the study in general: Just what the expanded CD8+ clones targeted, in terms of antigens, remained unknown. Exceedance of 20% of CD8+ cells by the largest CD8+ clone occurred in about an eighth of the roughly 65 patients.

Material: CD8+ T cells sorted from blood. The V gene is TRBV5-1, the J gene TRBJ2-7, with TRBD2 identical over 10 bases. The TCR sequence derives from a man aged 40-55 years in good health. CDR3 region: CASMGDTPFSGRIPYEQYF. The CDR3, as DNA: TGCGCCAGCATGGGGGACACCCCGTTTAGCGGGAGGATTCCCTACGAGCAGTACTTC.